The 25 T cell receptor beta chains below all came from one sample that was sequenced in a study of cytomegalovirus exposure and HLA in healthy donors. A multiplex PCR was run with 60 Vbeta primers and 13 Jbeta primers. Data came from immunoSEQ multiplex PCR; TCRdb stores just in-frame clones and leaves some out. The table lists about 37,000 clones, roughly 80% of them singletons, with about a tenth in the top ten. The sequencing input was PBMCs. The origin of the receptors is a woman between 40 and 55 years old in good health and CMV-seronegative.

This clone came up a few times. The V and J genes are TRBV19 and TRBJ1-5, with a possible D match to TRBD1 (5 bases). Germline values: CDR1 LNHDA, CDR2 SQIVND (reference sequence). The CDR3 has 12 residues. With 6 bases removed from V and 4 bases from J, the gap between germline ends came to 7 bases. DNA for the CDR3: TGTGCCAGTAGGGACACAAATCAGCCCCAGCATTTT. Translated, it gives CASRDTNQPQHF.

About this clone: The junction departs from the called germline gene at one end, perhaps through a read error. Here the CDR3 reads CATGVGGYTF. DNA for the CDR3: TGCGCCACAGGGGTGGGCGGCTACACCTTC. The rearrangement links TRBV2 to TRBJ1-2; TRBD1 aligns across 7 bases. CDR3 size: 10 residues. Germline V gene sequence: CDR1 SNHLY, CDR2 FYNNEI.

The V call is TRBV6-1, the J call TRBJ2-7; D possibly corresponds to TRBD2 (6 bases). The CDR3 totals 13 residues. V was cut by 6 bases and J by 0 bases, with 9 bases left in between. Germline V gene data show CDR1 as MNHNS and CDR2 as SASEGT. The CDR3 coding sequence is TGTGCCAGCAGCGTGGGACTCTCCTACGAGCAGTACGTC. Translation gives CASSVGLSYEQYV.

This chain uses TRBV9 with TRBJ1-2; weak D call: TRBD1 (6 bases). Germline CDR1 is SGDLS and CDR2 is YYNGEE. The CDR3 spans 12 residues. With 2 bases removed from V and 13 bases from J, the gap between germline ends came to 15 bases. The CDR3 sequence: CASSVGDKAGTF. The CDR3 DNA reads as TGTGCCAGCAGCGTGGGGGACAAAGCTGGCACCTTC.

The V and J genes are TRBV18 and TRBJ1-2, with no clear D. Germline V CDR1 and CDR2: KGHSH, LQKENI. The CDR3 consists of 15 residues. Trimming removed 1 base at V and 8 bases at J, with 17 bases between. The CDR3 region is CASSPRGIRPEGYTF. CDR3 bases: TGTGCCAGCTCACCACGAGGCATCCGTCCGGAGGGCTACACCTTC.

In nucleotides, the CDR3 is TGTGCCAGCAGCGTAGCTACGGCAGGGTTAGGGGTAGAGACCCAGTACTTC. Translated, it gives CASSVATAGLGVETQYF. The chain is built from TRBV9 and TRBJ2-5; D is perhaps TRBD1 (5 bases). This CDR3 region has 17 residues. In germline, CDR1 is SGDLS, CDR2 YYNGEE. V was clipped by 0 bases and J by 4 bases, with 19 bases between them.

V usage is TRBV5-4 and J usage is TRBJ2-1, with 8 bases fitting TRBD2. This CDR3 spans 15 amino acids. Trimming removed 4 bases from V and 3 bases from J; junction bases left unmatched: 6. Per the germline V gene, CDR1 is SGHNT and CDR2 is YYREEE (reference sequence). The CDR3 spells CASSGGGLDYNEQFF. CDR3 DNA sequence: TGTGCCAGCAGCGGAGGGGGACTAGACTACAATGAGCAGTTCTTC.

CDR3 coding DNA: TGTGCCAGCAGTGGGGGGACCACCTACAATGAGCAGTTCTTC. Translated, it gives CASSGGTTYNEQFF. The chain recombines TRBV7-2 with TRBJ2-1; TRBD2 might be the D (6 bases). This CDR3 is 14 amino acids long. Germline CDR1 and CDR2: SGHTA and FQGNSA. The V and J ends lost 6 bases and 2 bases respectively, with 11 bases between them.

This clone has only one observation. The rearrangement joins TRBV4-1 to TRBJ2-6; no clear D gene. The V gene lost 0 bases and the J gene lost 0 bases, with 9 bases spanning the gap. Germline V gene data show CDR1 as MGHRA and CDR2 as YSYEKL. This CDR3 has 17 amino acids. As DNA, the CDR3 is TGCGCCAGCAGCCAAGAAAGGAGCAACTCTGGGGCCAACGTCCTGACTTTC. Translated, it gives CASSQERSNSGANVLTF.

Only a few counts were recorded for this clone. The rearrangement links TRBV9 to TRBJ1-5; unclear D gene. CDR1 is SGDLS and CDR2 is YYNGEE in the germline V gene. The V gene lost 2 bases and the J gene lost 5 bases, with 11 bases spanning the gap. This CDR3 has 14 amino acids. CDR3 protein: CASSVDAVYQPQHF. The DNA of the CDR3 is TGTGCCAGCAGCGTCGATGCGGTTTATCAGCCCCAGCATTTT.

The J gene is TRBJ2-3, the V gene TRBV7-9; 9 bases line up with TRBD1. The CDR3 sequence is 15 residues long. The V gene end was trimmed by 4 bases and the J gene end by 3 bases; junction bases not matched to a gene: 5. The germline V gene encodes CDR1 SEHNR and CDR2 FQNEAQ (reference sequence). In nucleotides, the CDR3 is TGTGCCAGCAGCTCCGGGACAGGGTTGACAGATACGCAGTATTTT. Residues: CASSSGTGLTDTQYF.

This chain connects TRBV9 to TRBJ2-1; D call uncertain. The CDR3 loop spans 15 amino acids. Germline lookup yields CDR1 SGDLS and CDR2 YYNGEE. The V gene lost 0 bases and the J gene lost 3 bases, with 10 bases spanning the gap. CDR3 sequence (DNA): TGTGCCAGCAGCGTAGGCGGAGTTATCTACAATGAGCAGTTCTTC. Residues: CASSVGGVIYNEQFF. The full variable domain, with the rest looked up from reference TRBV9 and TRBJ2-1, is DSGVTQTPKHLITATGQRVTLRCSPRSGDLSVYWYQQSLDQGLQFLIQYYNGEERAKGNILERFSAQQFPDLHSELNLSSLELGDSALYFCASSVGGVIYNEQFFGPGTRLTVL.

CDR3 in amino acids: CAISELQQGQPQHF. The DNA of the CDR3 is TGTGCCATCAGTGAGCTACAACAGGGGCAGCCCCAGCATTTT. V usage is TRBV10-3 and J usage is TRBJ1-5; 7 bases line up with TRBD1. This CDR3 is 14 amino acids long. The germline V gene has CDR1 ENHRY and CDR2 SYGVKD. V shed 2 bases, J shed 7 bases, and the junction held 5 bases outside the gene matches.

The count of this clone is one. The chain employs TRBV7-2 and TRBJ1-5, with 8 positions matching TRBD1. V trimming: 2 bases; J trimming: 5 bases; junction bases outside the gene matches: 2. Germline loops: CDR1 SGHTA, CDR2 FQGNSA. This CDR3 has 14 amino acids. Here the CDR3 DNA reads TGTGCCAGCAGCTTAAAGACAGGGGATCAGCCCCAGCATTTT. It encodes CASSLKTGDQPQHF.

The chain links TRBV28 to TRBJ1-5; no firm D call. CDR1 is MDHEN, CDR2 SYDVKM, per germline. The CDR3 spans 14 residues. V lost 6 bases and J 0 bases, leaving 9 bases between the germline ends. The CDR3 bases are TGTGCCAGCAGCCTCAGATATAGCAATCAGCCCCAGCATTTT. Amino acid sequence: CASSLRYSNQPQHF.

The gene calls are TRBV28 and TRBJ1-1, with TRBD1 identical over 7 bases. CDR1 and CDR2 (germline): MDHEN, SYDVKM. The CDR3 sequence is 14 residues long. V lost 5 bases, J lost 4 bases, and 7 bases stayed unmatched. The chain's CDR3 is CASSARGMITEAFF. In nucleotides, the CDR3 is TGTGCCAGCAGTGCCAGGGGGATGATCACTGAAGCTTTCTTT.

The rearrangement joins TRBV6-5 to TRBJ2-5, with D possibly matching TRBD1 (5 bases). The J call may be faulty, since TRBJ2-7 better matches the DNA end. The CDR3 runs to 16 residues. Germline loops: CDR1 MNHEY, CDR2 SVGAGI. The CDR3 DNA reads as TGTGCCAGCAGTTACTCGAGTGGGCAGGGTGGTTACGAGCAGTACTTC. Amino acid sequence: CASSYSSGQGGYEQYF.

The chain uses TRBV5-8 and TRBJ2-7; D ambiguous. CDR1 and CDR2 (germline): SGHTS, YDEGEE. The CDR3 consists of 13 residues. Between the trimmed V and J ends, which lost 4 bases and 3 bases, there was a span of 11 bases. The CDR3: CASSRVRGYEQYF. CDR3 bases: TGTGCCAGCAGCCGGGTTCGAGGCTACGAGCAGTACTTC. The full variable domain, rest sourced from reference TRBV5-8 and TRBJ2-7, is EAGVTQSPTHLIKTRGQQATLRCSPISGHTSVYWYQQALGLGLQFLLWYDEGEERNRGNFPPRFSGRQFPNYSSELNVNALELEDSALYLCASSRVRGYEQYFGPGTRLTVT.

The V gene is TRBV10-3, the J gene TRBJ1-1, with 7 bases aligning to TRBD1. Germline lookup yields CDR1 ENHRY and CDR2 SYGVKD. This CDR3 spans 16 amino acids. The V segment lost 0 bases and the J segment 10 bases; nucleotides outside the gene matches: 14. Written as DNA, the CDR3 is TGTGCCATCAGTGAGTCCGGTTCCCCTCTTTGGACAGGAGCTTTCTTT. Its translation: CAISESGSPLWTGAFF.

The chain is built from TRBV5-4 and TRBJ2-5; a weak D match, TRBD2 (6 bases). V lost 3 bases to trimming and J lost 0 bases, with 12 bases between them. Germline V lookup: CDR1 SGHNT, CDR2 YYREEE (reference sequence). CDR3 size: 15 residues. CDR3 sequence: CASSWSSGDQETQYF. CDR3 DNA sequence: TGTGCCAGCAGCTGGAGTTCGGGGGACCAAGAGACCCAGTACTTC.

The V gene is TRBV5-1, the J gene TRBJ1-1; maybe TRBD1 (5 bases). With 4 bases removed from V and 13 bases from J, the gap between germline ends came to 26 bases. The germline V gene has CDR1 SGHRS and CDR2 YFSETQ. The CDR3 extends over 15 amino acids. The CDR3 coding sequence is TGCGCCAGCAGCCCGGGGGATACTAATCTATCGCGGGGTTTCTTT. It is translated as CASSPGDTNLSRGFF.

The chain's CDR3 is CASAPGRGGYEQYV. The CDR3 bases are TGTGCCAGCGCTCCGGGACGGGGGGGCTACGAGCAGTACGTC. The chain uses TRBV6-1 and TRBJ2-7, with TRBD2 matching 8 bases. The CDR3 runs to 14 residues. Per the germline V gene, CDR1 is MNHNS and CDR2 is SASEGT. J lost 3 bases, V lost 8 bases, and 9 bases had no gene match.

V and J are TRBV6-5 and TRBJ1-2, with D unresolved. The germline V gene encodes CDR1 MNHEY and CDR2 SVGAGI. Trimming left V 2 bases short and J 5 bases short, with 18 bases between. This CDR3 is built from 16 residues. CDR3 DNA sequence: TGTGCCAGCAGTTACCGCCTCGAAGCAAGTGGTTATGGCTACACCTTC. Protein: CASSYRLEASGYGYTF.

The chain links TRBV18 to TRBJ1-6; D is unresolved. Germline V gene data show CDR1 as KGHSH and CDR2 as LQKENI. Trimming pared 2 bases from V and 6 bases from J, leaving 20 bases between. This CDR3 comprises 18 residues. CDR3 region: CASSPSIDLNRGNSPLHF. CDR3 coding DNA: TGTGCCAGCTCACCAAGCATTGACCTCAACCGCGGTAATTCACCCCTCCACTTT.

The CDR3 loop is CASGGRGGQPQHF. CDR3 DNA: TGTGCCAGCGGCGGTAGAGGGGGACAGCCCCAGCATTTT. This chain links TRBV27 with TRBJ1-5; weak D call: TRBD1 (6 bases). The CDR3 loop spans 13 amino acids. In germline, CDR1 is MNHEY, CDR2 SMNVEV (reference sequence). Trimming took 8 bases from V and 7 from J, leaving 15 bases between them.